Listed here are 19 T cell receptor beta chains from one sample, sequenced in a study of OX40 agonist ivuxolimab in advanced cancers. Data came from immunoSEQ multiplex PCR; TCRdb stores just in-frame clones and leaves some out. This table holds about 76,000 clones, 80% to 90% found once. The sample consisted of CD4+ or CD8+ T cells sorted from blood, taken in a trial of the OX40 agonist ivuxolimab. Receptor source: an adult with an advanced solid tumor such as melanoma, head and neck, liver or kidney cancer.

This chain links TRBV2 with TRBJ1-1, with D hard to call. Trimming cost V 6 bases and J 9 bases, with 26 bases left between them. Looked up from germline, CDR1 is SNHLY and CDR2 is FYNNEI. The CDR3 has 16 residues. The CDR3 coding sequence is TGTGCCAGCAGCCAAAGGGCTTTTCCCTCGTTTCCGCAAGCTTTCTTT. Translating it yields CASSQRAFPSFPQAFF.

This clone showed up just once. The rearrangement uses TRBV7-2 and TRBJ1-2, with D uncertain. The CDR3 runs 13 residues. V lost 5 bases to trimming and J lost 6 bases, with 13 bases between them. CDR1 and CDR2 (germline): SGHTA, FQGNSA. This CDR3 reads CASSLDGYDGYTF. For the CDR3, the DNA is TGTGCCAGCAGCCTAGACGGGTATGATGGCTACACCTTC. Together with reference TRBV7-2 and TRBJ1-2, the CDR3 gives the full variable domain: GAGVSQSPSNKVTEKGKDVELRCDPISGHTALYWYRQSLGQGLEFLIYFQGNSAPDKSGLPSDRFSAERTGGSVSTLTIQRTQQEDSAVYLCASSLDGYDGYTFGSGTRLTVV.

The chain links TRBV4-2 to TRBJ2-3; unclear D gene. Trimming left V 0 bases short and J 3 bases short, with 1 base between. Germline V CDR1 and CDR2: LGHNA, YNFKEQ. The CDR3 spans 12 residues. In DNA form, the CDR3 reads TGTGCCAGCAGCCAAGAGACAGATACGCAGTATTTT. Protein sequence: CASSQETDTQYF.

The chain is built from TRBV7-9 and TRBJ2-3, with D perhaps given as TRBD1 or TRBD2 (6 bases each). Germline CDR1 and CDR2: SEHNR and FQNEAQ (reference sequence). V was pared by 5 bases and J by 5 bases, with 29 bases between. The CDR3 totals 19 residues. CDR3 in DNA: TGTGCCAGCAGCCGAAACCACGGAGGGGGGAGCACCCGGGGAGATACGCAGTATTTT. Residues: CASSRNHGGGSTRGDTQYF.

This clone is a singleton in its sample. The CDR3 protein is CASSGQGFMHGYTF. CDR3 coding DNA: TGTGCCAGCAGTGGACAGGGGTTCATGCATGGCTACACCTTC. The rearrangement uses TRBV6-1 and TRBJ1-2; 8 positions agree with TRBD1. V was clipped by 4 bases and J by 6 bases; unmatched bases: 7. Germline V CDR1 and CDR2: MNHNS, SASEGT. The CDR3 spans 14 residues.

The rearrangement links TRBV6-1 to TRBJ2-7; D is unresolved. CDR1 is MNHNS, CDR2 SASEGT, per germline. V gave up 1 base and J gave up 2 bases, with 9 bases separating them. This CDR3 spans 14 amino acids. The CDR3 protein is CASSEGAGPYEQYV. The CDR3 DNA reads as TGTGCCAGCAGTGAAGGGGCAGGACCCTACGAGCAGTACGTC.

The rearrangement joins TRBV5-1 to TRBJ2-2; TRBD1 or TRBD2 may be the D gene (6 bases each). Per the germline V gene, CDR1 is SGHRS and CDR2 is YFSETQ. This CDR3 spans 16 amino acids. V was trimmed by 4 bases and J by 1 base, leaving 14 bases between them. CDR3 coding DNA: TGCGCCAGCAGCCCGACAGGCGGGATGAACACCGGGGAGCTGTTTTTT. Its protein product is CASSPTGGMNTGELFF. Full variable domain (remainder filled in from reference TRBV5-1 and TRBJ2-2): KAGVTQTPRYLIKTRGQQVTLSCSPISGHRSVSWYQQTPGQGLQFLFEYFSETQRNKGNFPGRFSGRQFSNSRSEMNVSTLELGDSALYLCASSPTGGMNTGELFFGEGSRLTVL.

CDR3 DNA sequence: TGTGCCAGCAGCCTCGGGATTACCTACGAGCAGTACTTC. Amino acids: CASSLGITYEQYF. The genes are TRBV5-4 and TRBJ2-7, with a tentative D call TRBD2 (5 bases). CDR1 and CDR2 (germline): SGHNT, YYREEE (reference sequence). V gave up 4 bases and J gave up 2 bases, with 10 bases separating them. The CDR3 extends over 13 amino acids.

The CDR3 DNA follows: TGCGCCAGCAGCCAACTAACAGGGTACGAGCAGTACGTC. Residues: CASSQLTGYEQYV. V and J are TRBV4-1 and TRBJ2-7, with D maybe TRBD1 (6 bases). Trimming pared 2 bases from V and 4 bases from J, leaving 9 bases between. The CDR3 extends over 13 amino acids. Germline CDR1 and CDR2: MGHRA and YSYEKL.

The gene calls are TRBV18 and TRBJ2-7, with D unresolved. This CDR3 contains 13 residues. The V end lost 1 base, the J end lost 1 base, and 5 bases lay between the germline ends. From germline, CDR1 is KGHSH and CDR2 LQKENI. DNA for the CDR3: TGTGCCAGCTCACCACAGGTGTCCTACGAGCAGTACGTC. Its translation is CASSPQVSYEQYV.

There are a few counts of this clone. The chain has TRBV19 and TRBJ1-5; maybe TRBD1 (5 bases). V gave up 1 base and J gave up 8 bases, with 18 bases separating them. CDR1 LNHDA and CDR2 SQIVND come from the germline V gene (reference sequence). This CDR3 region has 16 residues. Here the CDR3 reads CASSIGIGARREPQHF. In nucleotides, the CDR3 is TGTGCCAGTAGTATAGGAATTGGGGCGCGACGGGAGCCCCAGCATTTT.

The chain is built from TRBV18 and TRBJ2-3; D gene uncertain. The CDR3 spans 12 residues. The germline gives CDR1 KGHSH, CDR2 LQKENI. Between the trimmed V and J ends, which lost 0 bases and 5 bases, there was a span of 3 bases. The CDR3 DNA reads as TGTGCCAGCTCACCACCGGGAGATACGCAGTATTTT. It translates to CASSPPGDTQYF.

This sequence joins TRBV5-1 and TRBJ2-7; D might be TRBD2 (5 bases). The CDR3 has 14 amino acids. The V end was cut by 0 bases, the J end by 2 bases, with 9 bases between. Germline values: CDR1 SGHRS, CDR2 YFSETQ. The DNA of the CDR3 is TGCGCCAGCAGCTTGGCCGGGGTGACCTACGAGCAGTACTTC. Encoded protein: CASSLAGVTYEQYF.

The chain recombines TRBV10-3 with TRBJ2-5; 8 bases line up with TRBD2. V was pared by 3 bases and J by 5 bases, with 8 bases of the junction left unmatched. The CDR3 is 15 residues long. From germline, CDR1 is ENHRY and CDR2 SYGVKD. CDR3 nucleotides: TGTGCCATCAGTGAAGGTAGCGGGATCGGTGAGACCCAGTACTTC. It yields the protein CAISEGSGIGETQYF.

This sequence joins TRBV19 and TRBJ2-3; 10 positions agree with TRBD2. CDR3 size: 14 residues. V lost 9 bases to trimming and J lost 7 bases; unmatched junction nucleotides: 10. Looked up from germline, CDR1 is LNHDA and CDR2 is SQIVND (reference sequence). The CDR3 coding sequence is TGTGCCAGCCTGGAGCGGGGGGGGCCTCATACGCAGTATTTT. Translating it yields CASLERGGPHTQYF.

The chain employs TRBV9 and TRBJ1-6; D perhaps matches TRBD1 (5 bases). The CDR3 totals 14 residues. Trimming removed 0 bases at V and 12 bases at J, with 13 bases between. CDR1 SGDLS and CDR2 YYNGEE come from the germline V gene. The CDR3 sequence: CASSVVGDGGPLHF. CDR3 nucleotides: TGTGCCAGCAGCGTAGTTGGAGACGGGGGACCCCTCCACTTT. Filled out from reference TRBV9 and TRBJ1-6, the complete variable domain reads DSGVTQTPKHLITATGQRVTLRCSPRSGDLSVYWYQQSLDQGLQFLIQYYNGEERAKGNILERFSAQQFPDLHSELNLSSLELGDSALYFCASSVVGDGGPLHFGNGTRLTVT.

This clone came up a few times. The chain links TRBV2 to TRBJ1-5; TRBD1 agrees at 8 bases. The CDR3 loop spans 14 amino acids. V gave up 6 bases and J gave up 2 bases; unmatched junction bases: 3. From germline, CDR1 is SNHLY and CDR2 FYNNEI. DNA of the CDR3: TGTGCCAGCAGCGGACAGGGCGGCAATCAGCCCCAGCATTTT. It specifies CASSGQGGNQPQHF.

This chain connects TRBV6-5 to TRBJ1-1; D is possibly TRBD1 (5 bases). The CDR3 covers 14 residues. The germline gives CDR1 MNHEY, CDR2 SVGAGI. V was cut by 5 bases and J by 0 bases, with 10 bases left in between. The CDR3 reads CASSVGTLNTEAFF. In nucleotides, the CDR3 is TGTGCCAGCAGTGTAGGGACCTTGAACACTGAAGCTTTCTTT.

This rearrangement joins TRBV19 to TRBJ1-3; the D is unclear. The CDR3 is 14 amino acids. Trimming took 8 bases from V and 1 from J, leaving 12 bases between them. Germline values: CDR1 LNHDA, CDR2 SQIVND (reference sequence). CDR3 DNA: TGTGCCAGTGTGGACGGGTTGTCTGGAAACACCATATATTTT. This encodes CASVDGLSGNTIYF.